Each of the 18 T cell receptor beta chains below was sequenced from the same sample in a study of T cell clones after liver transplantation. Produced via immunoSEQ multiplex PCR; TCRdb's table is partial and in-frame only. This sample has around 77,000 clones; 80% occur once, and the top ten carry about 0.79%. The sample here was CD4+ T cells from blood, taken 12 months after liver transplant. These receptors were taken from a human patient who received a liver transplant. Some T cells may have come from the graft donor.

This clone has only a few counts. This chain links TRBV27 with TRBJ2-7; weak D call: TRBD2 (5 bases). The CDR3 has 15 residues. V gave up 2 bases and J gave up 0 bases, with 11 bases separating them. Germline V gives CDR1 MNHEY, CDR2 SMNVEV (reference sequence). CDR3 sequence: CASSLRGRSSYEQYF. The CDR3 nucleotides read TGTGCCAGCAGTTTACGGGGTCGGAGCTCCTACGAGCAGTACTTC.

The chain joins TRBV6-5 to TRBJ2-1; 8 bases match TRBD2. CDR1 is MNHEY, CDR2 SVGAGI, per germline. The CDR3 extends over 15 amino acids. Trimming cost V 5 bases and J 8 bases; bases outside gene matches: 11. CDR3 sequence reads: CASSPGRAHLDEQFF. The CDR3 nucleotides read TGTGCCAGCAGTCCCGGGAGGGCCCATCTTGATGAGCAGTTCTTC.

This clone was observed a handful of times. The chain uses TRBV29-1 and TRBJ2-1; 11 nucleotides line up with TRBD1. V shed 6 bases, J shed 9 bases, and the junction held 7 bases outside the gene matches. The CDR3 has 13 residues. The germline V gene encodes CDR1 SQVTM and CDR2 ANQGSEA. The CDR3 nucleotides are TGCAGCGTAGACGGGACAGGGGGTCGTGAGCAGTTCTTC. Protein sequence: CSVDGTGGREQFF.

Here the CDR3 reads CASSLSPGAGGNQPQHF. Here the CDR3 DNA reads TGTGCCAGCAGTTTATCTCCTGGGGCAGGGGGCAATCAGCCCCAGCATTTT. The gene calls are TRBV28 and TRBJ1-5, with D perhaps TRBD1 (6 bases). CDR1 is MDHEN, CDR2 SYDVKM, per germline. The V gene lost 1 base and the J gene lost 2 bases, with 15 bases spanning the gap. The CDR3 length is 17 residues.

The chain has TRBV7-6 and TRBJ2-5, with TRBD1 matching over 8 bases. Trimming took 0 bases from V and 6 from J; bases not matched to a gene: 6. The V gene's germline CDR1 is SGHVS and CDR2 FNYEAQ. The CDR3 extends over 15 amino acids. The CDR3 DNA reads TGTGCCAGCAGCTTAGCATCAGGGGGCGGAAAGACCCAGTACTTC. This sequence encodes CASSLASGGGKTQYF.

This clone was detected only once. V usage is TRBV6-1 and J usage is TRBJ1-1; D remains ambiguous. The CDR3 spans 15 residues. V dropped 1 base and J dropped 7 bases, with 16 bases sitting between them. The germline V gene encodes CDR1 MNHNS and CDR2 SASEGT. The CDR3 protein is CASSEGMGTLYEAFF. CDR3 nucleotides: TGTGCCAGCAGTGAAGGAATGGGAACCCTCTATGAAGCTTTCTTT.

This clone was seen a single time. J is TRBJ2-6 and V is TRBV19, with 7 bases aligning to TRBD2. The trim removed 5 bases at V and 2 bases at J, leaving 6 bases unmatched. The CDR3 spans 16 residues. In germline, CDR1 is LNHDA, CDR2 SQIVND (reference sequence). The CDR3 protein is CASSSRTRTGANVLTF. CDR3 nucleotides: TGTGCCAGTAGTTCCAGGACTAGAACTGGGGCCAACGTCCTGACTTTC.

The V call is TRBV4-1, the J call TRBJ2-5, with D tentatively TRBD1 or TRBD2 (7 bases each). CDR3 length: 16 residues. Germline CDR1 is MGHRA and CDR2 is YSYEKL. Trimming pared 6 bases from V and 7 bases from J, leaving 24 bases between. DNA for the CDR3: TGCGCCAGCAGACCGACAGATCCAGGGGGGGGTCGGACCCAGTACTTC. Translating it yields CASRPTDPGGGRTQYF.

The genes are TRBV7-2 and TRBJ2-7, with D perhaps matching TRBD1 (8 bases). Germline assignment: CDR1 SGHTA and CDR2 FQGNSA. Trimming shortened V by 4 bases and J by 3 bases, and 19 bases separated the two germline ends. This CDR3 is 16 amino acids long. CDR3 DNA: TGTGCCAGCAGCTCACGGACAGGGCGGGGGTACTACGAGCAGTACTTC. Translated, it gives CASSSRTGRGYYEQYF.

V is TRBV28 and J is TRBJ2-1; 10 nucleotides match TRBD1. CDR1 is MDHEN and CDR2 is SYDVKM in the germline V gene. The CDR3 extends over 16 amino acids. J was trimmed by 2 bases and V by 6 bases; bases with no gene match: 7. The CDR3 reads CASSYGTGATYNEQFF. The CDR3 DNA reads as TGTGCCAGCAGCTATGGGACAGGGGCGACCTACAATGAGCAGTTCTTC.

The chain employs TRBV11-2 and TRBJ1-2; 7 bases fit TRBD1. V lost 5 bases to trimming and J lost 4 bases; unmatched junction nucleotides: 7. The CDR3 is 14 amino acids. Germline V CDR1 and CDR2: SGHAT, FQNNGV. This CDR3 is CASSEGTALYGYTF. In DNA, the CDR3 is TGTGCCAGCAGCGAAGGGACAGCCCTCTATGGCTACACCTTC.

The chain is built from TRBV2 and TRBJ2-7, with D possibly matching TRBD1 (6 bases). Germline CDR1 and CDR2: SNHLY and FYNNEI. Trimming took 10 bases from V and 2 from J, leaving 15 bases between them. The length of the CDR3 is 13 residues. For the CDR3, the DNA is TGTGCCACACGCCCGGACAGAGCCTACGAGCAGTACTTC. Translated, it gives CATRPDRAYEQYF.

The chain recombines TRBV21-1 with TRBJ1-4; the D call TRBD1 from the table was never checked on the DNA. TRBV21-1 is designated a pseudogene. This CDR3 comprises 19 residues. Here the CDR3 reads CASSKEGQIKRPRGEKLFF. For the CDR3, the DNA is TGTGCCAGCAGCAAAGAGGGCCAGATTAAGCGCCCTAGGGGTGAAAAACTGTTTTTT.

V is TRBV5-1 and J is TRBJ2-5, with D perhaps TRBD2 (6 bases). Trimming cost V 0 bases and J 1 base, with 10 bases left between them. CDR1 and CDR2 from the germline V gene are SGHRS and YFSETQ. The CDR3 contains 15 residues. The CDR3 coding sequence is TGCGCCAGCAGCTTGGCCCCGGGAGCCCAAGAGACCCAGTACTTC. It codes for CASSLAPGAQETQYF.

J is TRBJ2-1 and V is TRBV5-1, with TRBD2 identical over 10 bases. This CDR3 has 16 residues. The V gene end was trimmed by 1 base and the J gene end by 9 bases; junction bases not matched to a gene: 10. The germline CDR1 and CDR2 sequences are SGHRS and YFSETQ. CDR3 nucleotide sequence: TGCGCCAGCAGCTTGAGCCCAGCGGGAGGGCCTGGTGAGCAGTTCTTC. Protein: CASSLSPAGGPGEQFF. Supplemented by reference TRBV5-1 and TRBJ2-1, the full variable domain reads KAGVTQTPRYLIKTRGQQVTLSCSPISGHRSVSWYQQTPGQGLQFLFEYFSETQRNKGNFPGRFSGRQFSNSRSEMNVSTLELGDSALYLCASSLSPAGGPGEQFFGPGTRLTVL.

The chain links TRBV6-5 to TRBJ2-7; D is perhaps TRBD1 (6 bases). CDR1 and CDR2 from the germline V gene are MNHEY and SVGAGI. The CDR3 has 15 residues. The V gene lost 4 bases and the J gene lost 6 bases, with 19 bases spanning the gap. The DNA for the CDR3 is TGTGCCAGCAGTTCCGGGACGGACAGTCAGGTCGAGCAGTACTTC. It yields the protein CASSSGTDSQVEQYF.

The chain is built from TRBV5-6 and TRBJ1-3; no clear D gene. Germline V gene sequence: CDR1 SGHDT, CDR2 YYEEEE. The CDR3 sequence is 16 residues long. Trimming took off 6 bases at V and 7 bases at J, with 23 bases between the two ends. The CDR3 loop is CASIPEAGGRANTIYF. In DNA form, the CDR3 reads TGTGCCAGCATCCCCGAGGCAGGCGGGCGAGCGAACACCATATATTTT.

This rearrangement joins TRBV28 to TRBJ2-1; the D gene is possibly TRBD2 (5 bases). V was trimmed by 2 bases and J by 4 bases, leaving 6 bases between them. Germline CDR1 MDHEN, CDR2 SYDVKM. This CDR3 has 13 residues. The CDR3: CASSLAGYNEQFF. The CDR3, as DNA: TGTGCCAGCAGTTTAGCGGGTTACAATGAGCAGTTCTTC. The whole variable domain, remainder taken from reference TRBV28 and TRBJ2-1, is DVKVTQSSRYLVKRTGEKVFLECVQDMDHENMFWYRQDPGLGLRLIYFSYDVKMKEKGDIPEGYSVSREKKERFSLILESASTNQTSMYLCASSLAGYNEQFFGPGTRLTVL.